One and the same sample provided the 20 T cell receptor beta chains below, sequenced in a study of early T cells in non-severe SARS-CoV-2 infection. TCRdb re-derived calls from the 5' RACE reads in MiXCR, one entry per CDR3 protein. The sample includes under 45,000 distinct CDR3 sequences, 9.5% to 13% of them seen just once. Input material: whole blood. Receptor source: an adult who was a healthcare worker with PCR-confirmed SARS-CoV-2 infection or an uninfected control (not recorded which).

The chain has TRBV19 and TRBJ2-1, with D perhaps TRBD1 or TRBD2 (5 bases each). With 4 bases removed from V and 8 bases from J, the gap between germline ends came to 21 bases. The CDR3 is 16 residues long. Per the germline V gene, CDR1 is LNHDA and CDR2 is SQIVND (reference sequence). The CDR3 DNA reads TGTGCCAGTAGTACTGCCTTCTTGTCGGTGGGACATGAGCAGTTCTTC. Translation: CASSTAFLSVGHEQFF.

Only a few counts were recorded for this clonotype. At one boundary the junction diverges from the germline segment, which might be a read error. The genes are TRBV3-1 and TRBJ1-2; a possible D gene is TRBD1 (5 bases). The CDR3 runs 13 residues. Germline V gene data show CDR1 as LGHDT and CDR2 as YNNKEL (reference sequence). The CDR3: CASSFRGTAESAF. CDR3 nucleotide sequence: TGTGCCAGCAGCTTCAGAGGGACCGCCGAGAGCGCCTTC.

At least ten counts were recorded for this clonotype. The chain links TRBV29-1 to TRBJ1-1; D uncertain. The CDR3 length is 13 residues. From germline, CDR1 is SQVTM and CDR2 ANQGSEA. With 4 bases removed from V and 0 bases from J, the gap between germline ends came to 9 bases. CDR3 in DNA: TGCAGCGTTGGGACCAGTCTGAACACTGAAGCTTTCTTT. Protein: CSVGTSLNTEAFF.

This clonotype was seen ten or more times. V and J are TRBV7-2 and TRBJ2-7, with 7 positions matching TRBD2. CDR1 SGHTA and CDR2 FQGNSA come from the germline V gene. The CDR3 runs to 13 residues. Trimming removed 4 bases from V and 2 bases from J; junction bases left unmatched: 2. This chain's CDR3 is CASSSTSAYEQYF. CDR3 nucleotide sequence: TGTGCCAGCAGCTCAACTAGCGCCTACGAGCAGTACTTC.

Here the CDR3 reads CASSYGSSYEQYF. The CDR3 DNA follows: TGTGCCAGCAGCTACGGGAGCTCCTACGAGCAGTACTTC. This chain connects TRBV11-2 to TRBJ2-7; TRBD2 might be the D (6 bases). CDR1 is SGHAT, CDR2 FQNNGV, per germline. V was trimmed by 4 bases and J by 0 bases, leaving 7 bases between them. CDR3 length: 13 residues.

This clonotype was seen repeatedly, ten times or more. The chain employs TRBV7-9 and TRBJ1-4; a possible D gene is TRBD1 (6 bases). This CDR3 comprises 14 residues. Trimming shortened V by 3 bases and J by 4 bases, and 9 bases separated the two germline ends. Germline V gene lookup returns CDR1 SEHNR and CDR2 FQNEAQ (reference sequence). Here the CDR3 DNA reads TGTGCCAGCAGCTTCCGGGACAATAATGAAAAACTGTTTTTT. Protein: CASSFRDNNEKLFF.

The genes are TRBV9 and TRBJ2-5; TRBD2 aligns across 12 bases. The germline V gene encodes CDR1 SGDLS and CDR2 YYNGEE. Unmatched junction bases numbered 3, after V lost 0 bases and J lost 3 bases. The CDR3 loop spans 16 amino acids. The CDR3 DNA follows: TGTGCCAGCAGCGTAGGGCCTAGCGGGGGGGAAGAGACCCAGTACTTC. It codes for CASSVGPSGGEETQYF.

There are many counts of this clonotype. V usage is TRBV5-4 and J usage is TRBJ2-5, with TRBD1 identical over 7 bases. The trim removed 0 bases at V and 2 bases at J, leaving 1 base unmatched. The germline CDR1 and CDR2 sequences are SGHNT and YYREEE (reference sequence). The CDR3 totals 14 residues. The CDR3 DNA is TGTGCCAGCAGCTTGGACAGGGGACAAGAGACCCAGTACTTC. It codes for CASSLDRGQETQYF.

The chain has TRBV12-3 or TRBV12-4 and TRBJ1-1, with D perhaps TRBD1 (6 bases). The CDR3 has 13 residues. V was trimmed by 6 bases and J by 5 bases, leaving 13 bases between them. The CDR3 sequence is CASRNRVTTEAFF. The DNA for the CDR3 is TGTGCCAGCAGAAACAGGGTTACGACTGAAGCTTTCTTT.

The chain employs TRBV14 and TRBJ2-7, with D perhaps TRBD1 (5 bases). Germline loops: CDR1 SGHDN, CDR2 FVKESK. This CDR3 is built from 17 residues. V gave up 0 bases and J gave up 0 bases, with 15 bases separating them. CDR3 nucleotides: TGTGCCAGCAGCCAAGAATTATCGCCAGGGTACTCCTACGAGCAGTACTTC. This gives the protein CASSQELSPGYSYEQYF.

This clonotype was recorded a few times. The chain joins TRBV20-1 to TRBJ2-2, with D possibly matching TRBD2 (6 bases). Germline lookup yields CDR1 DFQATT and CDR2 SNEGSKA (reference sequence). Trimming took off 7 bases at V and 6 bases at J, with 12 bases between the two ends. The CDR3 spans 12 residues. The CDR3 is CSVIAGSGELFF. The CDR3 DNA follows: TGCAGTGTTATCGCGGGGTCCGGGGAGCTGTTTTTT.

The rearrangement joins TRBV19 to TRBJ2-2; D may be TRBD2 (5 bases). This CDR3 contains 18 residues. CDR1 is LNHDA, CDR2 SQIVND, per germline (reference sequence). V was pared by 0 bases and J by 5 bases, with 19 bases between. CDR3 sequence (DNA): TGTGCCAGTAGTATAGATCTTCGGACTTCAGGATCGACCGGGGAGCTGTTTTTT. Protein: CASSIDLRTSGSTGELFF.

V and J are TRBV7-9 and TRBJ1-2; TRBD1 matches at 11 bases. The J segment lost 4 bases and the V segment lost 1 base, leaving 14 bases of the junction unmatched. This CDR3 spans 19 amino acids. Germline CDR1 and CDR2: SEHNR and FQNEAQ (reference sequence). This CDR3 is CASSLEAIAGQGEIYGYTF. The CDR3 nucleotides read TGTGCCAGCAGCTTAGAGGCAATAGCGGGACAGGGGGAAATCTATGGCTACACCTTC.

V usage is TRBV6-2 or TRBV6-3 and J usage is TRBJ2-2; D gene unclear. Per germline, CDR1 MNHEY and CDR2 SVGEGT. This CDR3 spans 11 amino acids. V lost 4 bases to trimming and J lost 7 bases, with 4 bases between them. The chain's CDR3 is CASSSSGELFF. The CDR3 nucleotides read TGTGCCAGCAGTTCCAGCGGGGAGCTGTTTTTT.

This clonotype showed up just a few times. The gene calls are TRBV18 and TRBJ2-3; a possible D gene is TRBD2 (6 bases). The CDR3 has 13 amino acids. Deletions cut 3 bases from V and 2 bases from J, with 6 bases between. The germline gives CDR1 KGHSH, CDR2 LQKENI. The CDR3 here is CASSPDYTDTQYF. DNA for the CDR3: TGTGCCAGCTCACCGGACTACACAGATACGCAGTATTTT.

This clonotype appeared many times. The junction differs from germline at one of its ends, possibly a read error. The genes are TRBV12-3 or TRBV12-4 and TRBJ1-3; unclear D gene. CDR3 size: 12 residues. The CDR3 protein is CASSSSGGPGNF. CDR3 coding DNA: TGTGCCAGCAGTTCCTCAGGCGGGCCCGGAAATTTT.

V usage is TRBV29-1 and J usage is TRBJ1-1, with 7 bases matching TRBD1. The CDR3 loop spans 14 amino acids. The J segment lost 1 base and the V segment lost 6 bases, leaving 8 bases of the junction unmatched. Germline CDR1 SQVTM, CDR2 ANQGSEA. CDR3 sequence: CSVEPGGANTEAFF. The CDR3 DNA reads as TGCAGCGTCGAACCAGGGGGAGCGAACACTGAAGCTTTCTTT.

The genes are TRBV6-2 or TRBV6-3 and TRBJ1-1; 7 nucleotides align to TRBD1. This CDR3 spans 15 amino acids. Germline CDR1 is MNHEY and CDR2 is SVGEGT. V trimming: 6 bases; J trimming: 1 base; junction bases outside the gene matches: 8. Here the CDR3 reads CASSNSRGRNTEAFF. CDR3 coding DNA: TGTGCCAGCAGCAATTCCAGGGGGAGGAACACTGAAGCTTTCTTT.

Many counts were recorded for this clonotype. This chain links TRBV5-1 with TRBJ1-1, with D unresolved. Germline assignment: CDR1 SGHRS and CDR2 YFSETQ. CDR3 size: 14 residues. V lost 1 base and J 0 bases, leaving 7 bases between the germline ends. The chain's CDR3 is CASSLLPMNTEAFF. For the CDR3, the DNA is TGCGCCAGCAGCTTGCTCCCAATGAACACTGAAGCTTTCTTT.

This clonotype is classed as medium-sized. The gene calls are TRBV29-1 and TRBJ1-5, with no clear D. This CDR3 comprises 13 residues. V lost 2 bases to trimming and J lost 6 bases, with 11 bases between them. From germline, CDR1 is SQVTM and CDR2 ANQGSEA. Here the CDR3 reads CSVESASGQPQHF. CDR3 DNA: TGCAGCGTTGAATCCGCTAGCGGTCAGCCCCAGCATTTT.